Listed below are T cell receptor beta chains from one sample, sequenced in a study of T cells in Graves' hyperthyroidism and ophthalmopathy. Each CDR3 protein is one row after TCRdb ran MiXCR on the multiplex PCR reads. The sample contains around 500,000 distinct CDR3 sequences, about 16% of which appear only once. Sequencing was done on a sample of blood. The receptors derive from a woman in her twenties or thirties with Graves' ophthalmopathy. Each CDR3 is given with its conserved first and last residue. The order of the fields is J gene, clone size, D gene, V gene, CDR3 DNA, CDR3 protein. The D gene is left open where the match is weak. Size tells how often a clone was seen (once, few, many) or the class of an expanded clone, and some rows leave it out.

>TRBJ2-2|few|-|TRBV7-2
TGTGCCAGCAGCTTAGTGGGAGGCGGGGAGCTGTTTTTT
CASSLVGGGELFF
>TRBJ2-1|many|-|TRBV5-1
TGCGCCAGCAGCTTGCAGTCAGAGAATGAGCAGTTCTTC
CASSLQSENEQFF
>TRBJ2-6|many|-|TRBV28
TGTGCCAGCAGTTCTTTCCCTCTTACCGGGGCCAACGTCCTGACTTTC
CASSSFPLTGANVLTF
>TRBJ2-3|many|TRBD2|TRBV28
TGTGCCAGCAGCACCGACAGCCGACTAGCGGGAGAGGAAAGCACAGATACGCAGTATTTT
CASSTDSRLAGEESTDTQYF
>TRBJ1-5|many|-|TRBV20-1
TGCAGTGCTAGAGCAGGGTCCAATCAGCCCCAGCATTTT
CSARAGSNQPQHF
>TRBJ2-3|few|-|TRBV7-2
TGTGCCAGCAGCTTAGGGCCCCAATTCACAGATACGCAGTATTTT
CASSLGPQFTDTQYF
>TRBJ2-3|many|TRBD1|TRBV6-2/TRBV6-3
TGTGCCAGCAGTTACTCCGTCGGGACAGGGGGCGGAACAGATACGCAGTATTTT
CASSYSVGTGGGTDTQYF
>TRBJ2-2|many|TRBD1|TRBV28
TGTGCCAGCAGTTTTACAGGGGGTAACACCGGGGAGCTGTTTTTT
CASSFTGGNTGELFF
>TRBJ1-4|many|-|TRBV9
TGTGCCAGCAGCGTAGTCGGGGCAACTAATGAAAAACTGTTTTTT
CASSVVGATNEKLFF
>TRBJ2-1|few|TRBD2|TRBV25-1
TGTGCCAGCACCCTTAGCGGGAGCCCCCAGCAGGAGCAGTTCTTC
CASTLSGSPQQEQFF
>TRBJ1-4|-|-|TRBV7-9
TGTGCCTATCAGGACGGTGAAAAACTGTTTTTT
CAYQDGEKLFF
>TRBJ2-3|many|TRBD1|TRBV11-2
TGTGCCAGCAGCTTAGGGACAGGGTCAGATACGCAGTATTTT
CASSLGTGSDTQYF
>TRBJ2-2|-|-|TRBV5-6
TGTGCCAGCAGCTTGACCCACACCCGAGACACCGGGGAGCTGTTTTTT
CASSLTHTRDTGELFF
>TRBJ2-7|few|-|TRBV20-1
TGCAGTGCTCTGTCGGAGGGTGGGTTCTACGAGCAGTACTTC
CSALSEGGFYEQYF
>TRBJ1-1|once|-|TRBV14
TGTGCCAGCAGCCAAGATCGGCCCCTTCGGGGGGCGACTCAAGCTTTCTTT
CASSQDRPLRGATQAFF
>TRBJ2-5|many|-|TRBV11-1
TGTGCCAGCAGCCACCGGGGCCCGCAAGCCGAGACCCAGTACTTC
CASSHRGPQAETQYF
>TRBJ1-5|-|-|TRBV9
TGTGCCAGCGGTGGGGATAATCAGCCCCAGCATTTT
CASGGDNQPQHF
>TRBJ2-3|few|TRBD2|TRBV7-9
TGTGCCAGCAGCTTGCTAGCGGGAGGGTACACAGATACGCAGTATTTT
CASSLLAGGYTDTQYF
>TRBJ1-1|few|-|TRBV19
TGTGCCAGTAGTATAGCGGCGGGACCGACTGAAGCTTTCTTT
CASSIAAGPTEAFF
>TRBJ1-1|many|-|TRBV29-1
TGCAGCGTTGAATTCCAGGGGCGGGACACTGAAGCTTTCTTT
CSVEFQGRDTEAFF
>TRBJ1-3|-|-|TRBV10-3
TGTGCCATCAGTGAGTCTCAGGGCCTCTCTGGAAACACCATATATTTT
CAISESQGLSGNTIYF
>TRBJ2-7|few|-|TRBV3-1
TGTGCCAGCAGCCTCCAGACAGGACCCTACGAGCAGTACTTC
CASSLQTGPYEQYF
>TRBJ1-1|many|TRBD1|TRBV6-2/TRBV6-3
TGTGCCAGCAGTTCCCGGACAGGGAAAGTTACTGAAGCTTTCTTT
CASSSRTGKVTEAFF
>TRBJ2-1|many|TRBD2|TRBV2
TGTGCCAGCACTCGCGGGAGAGGCCACAATGAGCAGTTCTTC
CASTRGRGHNEQFF
>TRBJ1-5|-|-|TRBV6-1
TGTGCCAGCAGTCCCCCTAGAGGGCTACAGCCCCAGCATTTT
CASSPPRGLQPQHF
>TRBJ1-6|few|-|TRBV9
TGTGCCAGCAGCGGTGTCCAAGGGGATTCACCCCTCCACTTT
CASSGVQGDSPLHF
>TRBJ2-7|few|-|TRBV6-2/TRBV6-3
TGTGCCAGCATGGCCGGGAGTAGCTACGAGCAGTACTTC
CASMAGSSYEQYF
>TRBJ1-1|-|TRBD1|TRBV6-1
TGTGCCAGTACTCTCAGGGGGCGGAACACTGAAGCTTTCTTT
CASTLRGRNTEAFF
>TRBJ2-6|-|-|TRBV4-1
TGCGCCAGCAGCCAAGAAGGACCCAGGGCCACCTCTGGGGCCAACGTCCTGACTTTC
CASSQEGPRATSGANVLTF
>TRBJ1-1|many|TRBD1|TRBV7-9
TGTGCCAGCAGCTGGGGACAGGGAGCTGAAGCTTTCTTT
CASSWGQGAEAFF
>TRBJ1-6|-|-|TRBV7-6
TGTGCCAGCAGCTTAGGACGCAGCCTAAGCTCCTATAATTCACCCCTCCACTTT
CASSLGRSLSSYNSPLHF
>TRBJ1-1|many|-|TRBV7-9
TGTGCCAGCAGCTTAGCTAGAATCCGGAACACTGAAGCTTTCTTT
CASSLARIRNTEAFF
>TRBJ2-1|many|TRBD2|TRBV5-1
TGCGCCAGCAGCTTGGCCGGCGCGGGAGGTGGTTACAATGAGCAGTTCTTC
CASSLAGAGGGYNEQFF
>TRBJ1-4|once|TRBD1|TRBV5-1
TGCGCCAGCAGCTCCACCGGGACAGAAAATGAAAAACTGTTTTTT
CASSSTGTENEKLFF
>TRBJ2-1|many|-|TRBV5-1
TGCGCCAGCAGCCCCATGCGGGAATTAAATGAGCAGTTCTTC
CASSPMRELNEQFF
>TRBJ2-1|-|-|TRBV7-9
TGTGCCAGCAGCCCTCCGGGGGGCGGTGAGCAGTTCTTC
CASSPPGGGEQFF
>TRBJ1-5|few|-|TRBV25-1
TGTGCCAGCAGTGAATATCTTGATAGGAATCAGCCCCAGCATTTT
CASSEYLDRNQPQHF
>TRBJ2-7|once|TRBD2|TRBV4-1
TGCGCCAGCAGCCAAGTGGGTAGCGGGAGACGACAGTACTTC
CASSQVGSGRRQYF